These 21 T cell receptor beta chains share one sample of origin, sequenced in a study of blood T cell repertoires in COVID-19. Clones were read by immunoSEQ multiplex PCR, and TCRdb kept only the in-frame ones, dropping some. The data contain hundreds of thousands of clones, approximately 85% of them singletons. Sequencing input: peripheral blood. These receptors were taken from a man aged 45-65 years with COVID-19, enrolled during active disease.

This chain connects TRBV6-7 to TRBJ1-3; 11 bases align to TRBD1. TRBV6-7 is an ORF, and what it does is uncertain. This CDR3 is built from 16 residues. Unmatched junction bases numbered 3, after V lost 5 bases and J lost 0 bases. In DNA, the CDR3 is TGTGCCAGCAGTGGGGGACAGGGGGTCTCTGGAAACACCATATATTTT. Translated, it gives CASSGGQGVSGNTIYF.

Here the CDR3 DNA reads TGTGCCAGCAGTGTCGAACCTCCCCGGGACAGGCCCTACGAGCAGTACTTC. Translating it yields CASSVEPPRDRPYEQYF. The chain combines TRBV2 with TRBJ2-7; 8 bases are a match to TRBD1. V shed 4 bases, J shed 2 bases, and the junction held 13 bases outside the gene matches. Germline V lookup: CDR1 SNHLY, CDR2 FYNNEI. The CDR3 extends over 17 amino acids. The complete variable domain, with remaining parts taken from reference TRBV2 and TRBJ2-7, reads EPEVTQTPSHQVTQMGQEVILRCVPISNHLYFYWYRQILGQKVEFLVSFYNNEISEKSEIFDDQFSVERPDGSNFTLKIRSTKLEDSAMYFCASSVEPPRDRPYEQYFGPGTRLTVT.

The CDR3 protein is CASSVGTSGGRSETQYF. The CDR3 nucleotides read TGTGCCAGCAGCGTAGGGACTAGCGGGGGGAGAAGTGAGACCCAGTACTTC. The chain carries TRBV7-8 and TRBJ2-5; 15 bases match TRBD2. The CDR3 is 17 residues long. Germline assignment: CDR1 SGHVS and CDR2 FQNEAQ. Trimming removed 5 bases from V and 5 bases from J; junction bases left unmatched: 9.

The chain links TRBV3-1 (or the pseudogene TRBV3-2) to TRBJ2-5; D unresolved. In germline, CDR1 is LGHDT, CDR2 YNNKEL (reference sequence). The CDR3 has 14 residues. V was cut by 4 bases and J by 2 bases, with 11 bases left in between. The CDR3 DNA sequence: TGTGCCAGCAGCCTTCGCGGAACACAAGAGACCCAGTACTTC. This gives the protein CASSLRGTQETQYF.

The table lists this clone with a few counts. The rearrangement links TRBV5-5 to TRBJ1-3; no definite D call. Trimming shortened V by 4 bases and J by 8 bases, and 7 bases separated the two germline ends. Germline V gene data show CDR1 as SGHKS and CDR2 as YYEKEE (reference sequence). This CDR3 is built from 11 residues. The CDR3 bases are TGTGCCAGCAGCGAGGGATACACCATATATTTT. Residues: CASSEGYTIYF.

The chain carries TRBV5-1 and TRBJ2-2, with D perhaps matching TRBD2 (6 bases). Trimming removed 1 base at V and 1 base at J, with 11 bases between. CDR3 length: 16 amino acids. Germline CDR1 is SGHRS and CDR2 is YFSETQ. Here the CDR3 DNA reads TGCGCCAGCAGCTTGAATGGGCGGGGGAACACCGGGGAGCTGTTTTTT. This translates into CASSLNGRGNTGELFF.

The chain recombines TRBV7-9 with TRBJ2-1, with 9 nucleotides matching TRBD2. The CDR3 has 17 residues. The V gene's germline CDR1 is SEHNR and CDR2 FQNEAQ (reference sequence). After removal of 7 bases from V and 7 bases from J, the junction contained 17 bases not matched to a gene. This CDR3 reads CASTQTPGRGGNNEQFF. DNA for the CDR3: TGTGCCAGCACCCAGACCCCAGGGCGGGGGGGAAATAATGAGCAGTTCTTC.

The chain is built from TRBV5-5 and TRBJ1-6; D perhaps matches TRBD1 (6 bases). The CDR3 has 15 residues. The V end lost 5 bases, the J end lost 10 bases, and 19 bases lay between the germline ends. The V gene's germline CDR1 is SGHKS and CDR2 YYEKEE (reference sequence). CDR3 loop: CASSFSPRGGSPLHF. The CDR3 nucleotides are TGTGCCAGCAGTTTCTCTCCCAGGGGTGGATCACCCCTCCACTTT.

The V and J genes are TRBV5-1 and TRBJ2-3, with 11 positions matching TRBD2. The CDR3 has 18 residues. Per germline, CDR1 SGHRS and CDR2 YFSETQ. The trim removed 4 bases at V and 9 bases at J, leaving 19 bases unmatched. DNA for the CDR3: TGCGCCAGCAGCCGTACCCCCTCTAGCGGGGGGTCGTGGGAGACGCAGTATTTT. This sequence encodes CASSRTPSSGGSWETQYF.

The CDR3 nucleotides read TGCGCCAGCAGCAAGGGAGGGAACACTGAAGCTTTCTTT. This translates into CASSKGGNTEAFF. The chain joins TRBV5-1 to TRBJ1-1, with D unresolved. The CDR3 is made up of 13 amino acids. V lost 4 bases and J 1 base, leaving 8 bases between the germline ends. Germline V gene data show CDR1 as SGHRS and CDR2 as YFSETQ.

The chain has TRBV28 and TRBJ1-5; 7 positions agree with TRBD1. CDR1 is MDHEN, CDR2 SYDVKM, per germline. Trimming removed 5 bases from V and 4 bases from J; junction bases left unmatched: 5. CDR3 length equals 14 residues. The DNA for the CDR3 is TGTGCCAGCAGTGAGGGGGCGGGGAATCAGCCCCAGCATTTT. It specifies CASSEGAGNQPQHF.

This chain links TRBV9 with TRBJ1-3, with D unclear. V shed 0 bases and J shed 1 base, with 5 bases lying between them. CDR1 is SGDLS and CDR2 is YYNGEE in the germline V gene. The CDR3 extends over 14 amino acids. The CDR3 bases are TGTGCCAGCAGCGTAGACGGGTCTGGAAACACCATATATTTT. It codes for CASSVDGSGNTIYF. The whole variable domain, filled in from reference TRBV9 and TRBJ1-3, reads DSGVTQTPKHLITATGQRVTLRCSPRSGDLSVYWYQQSLDQGLQFLIQYYNGEERAKGNILERFSAQQFPDLHSELNLSSLELGDSALYFCASSVDGSGNTIYFGEGSWLTVV.

The chain combines TRBV4-1 with TRBJ2-2; D ambiguous. The ends were cut back, 0 bases at V and 3 bases at J, with 8 bases in the middle. There are 15 residues in the CDR3. In germline, CDR1 is MGHRA, CDR2 YSYEKL. The DNA for the CDR3 is TGCGCCAGCAGCCAAGAGGTCCGGGACACCGGGGAGCTGTTTTTT. Its protein is CASSQEVRDTGELFF.

The chain combines TRBV5-1 with TRBJ2-7; 12 bases fit TRBD2. CDR3 length: 19 residues. Germline V lookup: CDR1 SGHRS, CDR2 YFSETQ. V dropped 0 bases and J dropped 0; count of bases not matched to a gene: 10. CDR3 protein: CASSLALGLAGTNSYEQYF. In DNA form, the CDR3 reads TGCGCCAGCAGCTTGGCCTTGGGACTAGCGGGTACGAACTCCTACGAGCAGTACTTC.

V gene TRBV27 combines with J gene TRBJ2-5; D may be TRBD1 (5 bases). The ends were cut back, 10 bases at V and 5 bases at J, with 20 bases in the middle. CDR1 and CDR2 from the germline V gene are MNHEY and SMNVEV (reference sequence). There are 14 residues in the CDR3. CDR3 region: CATWGRLPRETQYF. CDR3 in DNA: TGTGCCACGTGGGGCAGGCTCCCGAGGGAGACCCAGTACTTC.

This clone was seen a few times. The rearrangement uses TRBV6-5 and TRBJ1-2; D possibly corresponds to TRBD1 (5 bases). The V end was cut by 0 bases, the J end by 6 bases, with 14 bases between. CDR1 and CDR2 (germline): MNHEY, SVGAGI. This CDR3 region has 15 residues. In nucleotides, the CDR3 is TGTGCCAGCAGTTACTCGAGTCGGTGGGGCGATGGCTACACCTTC. It yields the protein CASSYSSRWGDGYTF.

This clone was detected only once. The J gene is TRBJ2-1, the V gene TRBV24-1; D is unclear. Germline loops: CDR1 KGHDR, CDR2 SFDVKD. The CDR3 sequence is 11 residues long. With 9 bases removed from V and 7 bases from J, the gap between germline ends came to 9 bases. The CDR3 nucleotides are TGTGCCACCTCGTTACAAAATGAGCAGTTCTTC. Encoded protein: CATSLQNEQFF.

The chain is built from TRBV7-9 and TRBJ2-7; 16 nucleotides line up with TRBD2. The CDR3 spans 19 residues. Trimming at V came to 5 bases and at J to 1 base, leaving 11 bases not matched to a gene. Germline lookup yields CDR1 SEHNR and CDR2 FQNEAQ (reference sequence). CDR3 protein: CASSPGLAGGAERSYEQYF. In DNA form, the CDR3 reads TGTGCCAGCAGCCCGGGACTAGCGGGGGGGGCGGAACGTTCCTACGAGCAGTACTTC. The whole variable domain, remainder taken from reference TRBV7-9 and TRBJ2-7, is DTGVSQNPRHKITKRGQNVTFRCDPISEHNRLYWYRQTLGQGPEFLTYFQNEAQLEKSRLLSDRFSAERPKGSFSTLEIQRTEQGDSAMYLCASSPGLAGGAERSYEQYFGPGTRLTVT.

The chain links TRBV5-1 to TRBJ1-1; D gene ambiguous. In germline, CDR1 is SGHRS, CDR2 YFSETQ. V was pared by 0 bases and J by 4 bases, with 10 bases between. The CDR3 contains 14 residues. CDR3 loop: CASSLASVPTEAFF. CDR3 DNA sequence: TGCGCCAGCAGCTTGGCTTCGGTACCCACTGAAGCTTTCTTT.

This chain uses TRBV18 with TRBJ2-3; weak D call: TRBD1 (5 bases). The germline V and J ends were trimmed by 3 bases and 6 bases, with 10 bases remaining between them. The CDR3 runs 13 residues. Germline CDR1 KGHSH, CDR2 LQKENI. The CDR3 loop reads CASSPSRDDTQYF. CDR3 nucleotide sequence: TGTGCCAGCTCACCCAGCAGGGATGATACGCAGTATTTT.

The chain recombines TRBV6-5 with TRBJ1-2; unclear D gene. Germline V gives CDR1 MNHEY, CDR2 SVGAGI. V lost 7 bases and J lost 2, with 17 bases in between. The CDR3 loop spans 15 amino acids. In DNA form, the CDR3 reads TGTGCCAGCATAAATCGCCTGGGAGTAAACTATGGCTACACCTTC. Its translation: CASINRLGVNYGYTF.